This T cell receptor (beta chain) was identified in a study of T-cell reconstitution after alpha-beta-depleted transplantation in children. This clonotype came up a few times. Unique molecular identifiers were built into the TCRbeta library. Via MiXCR, TCRdb re-called the PCR reads, giving one row per CDR3 protein. The sample yields approximately 390,000 distinct CDR3 sequences, roughly 10% seen once. The material was PBMCs from the stem cell graft donor, obtained from the stem cell graft. The receptor comes from a human donor who donated a stem cell graft to a child with acute myeloid leukemia.

CDR3 DNA sequence: TGTGCCAGTCACCCGGGCAGCGTTAATTCACCCCTCCACTTT. This translates into CASHPGSVNSPLHF. The V call is TRBV25-1, the J call TRBJ1-6; unclear D gene. The V end lost 9 bases, the J end lost 6 bases, and 15 bases lay between the germline ends. Germline V CDR1 and CDR2: MGHDK, SYGVNS. This CDR3 contains 14 residues.